This passage covers 27 T cell receptor beta chains from one sample sequenced in a study of cytomegalovirus exposure and HLA in healthy donors. 13 Jbeta primers and 60 Vbeta primers were used for the PCR. Method: immunoSEQ multiplex PCR; TCRdb's copy keeps in-frame clones and lacks some. Of about 180,000 clones listed, about 85% are singletons. The sample taken for sequencing was PBMCs. These receptor sequences come from a girl under 18 in good health and CMV-seropositive.

The rearrangement uses TRBV10-3 and TRBJ2-1, with D tentatively TRBD2 (6 bases). Per the germline V gene, CDR1 is ENHRY and CDR2 is SYGVKD. The length of the CDR3 is 13 residues. The germline V and J ends were trimmed by 6 bases and 9 bases, with 15 bases remaining between them. DNA for the CDR3: TGTGCCATCAGAGACAAGGTGGGGGGTGAGCAGTTCTTC. Its protein product is CAIRDKVGGEQFF.

The V and J genes are TRBV5-1 and TRBJ2-5; 7 nucleotides align to TRBD1. Unmatched junction bases numbered 5, after V lost 2 bases and J lost 1 base. The length of the CDR3 is 15 residues. Germline CDR1 reads SGHRS; CDR2 reads YFSETQ. The CDR3 nucleotides read TGCGCCAGCAGCTTTACAGGGGCCGGCCAAGAGACCCAGTACTTC. Translated, it gives CASSFTGAGQETQYF.

In nucleotides, the CDR3 is TGTGCCAGCAGCTTTGACCGGGGTAACACCGGGGAGCTGTTTTTT. Its protein is CASSFDRGNTGELFF. The chain carries TRBV7-7 and TRBJ2-2; tentatively, D is TRBD2 (5 bases). The V gene lost 3 bases and the J gene lost 2 bases, with 10 bases spanning the gap. Germline CDR1 SSHAT, CDR2 FNYEAQ (reference sequence). The CDR3 length is 15 residues.

This clone has only one observation. This sequence joins TRBV5-1 and TRBJ2-3; TRBD2 agrees at 8 bases. This CDR3 is built from 14 residues. Germline V gene sequence: CDR1 SGHRS, CDR2 YFSETQ. Trimming cost V 7 bases and J 6 bases; bases outside gene matches: 10. CDR3 coding DNA: TGCGCCAGCTCGGGGGGGCTAGGGACTGATACGCAGTATTTT. Translating it yields CASSGGLGTDTQYF. The complete variable domain, with remaining parts taken from reference TRBV5-1 and TRBJ2-3, reads KAGVTQTPRYLIKTRGQQVTLSCSPISGHRSVSWYQQTPGQGLQFLFEYFSETQRNKGNFPGRFSGRQFSNSRSEMNVSTLELGDSALYLCASSGGLGTDTQYFGPGTRLTVL.

The gene calls are TRBV25-1 and TRBJ2-3; 10 bases are shared with TRBD1. CDR1 is MGHDK and CDR2 is SYGVNS in the germline V gene. The CDR3 length is 14 residues. V was clipped by 8 bases and J by 5 bases; unmatched bases: 7. The CDR3 reads CASGGTGAGDTQYF. CDR3 in DNA: TGTGCCAGCGGCGGGACAGGGGCGGGAGATACGCAGTATTTT.

This clone was counted only a few times. This rearrangement joins TRBV6-5 to TRBJ1-2; TRBD1 is a possible D gene (6 bases). This CDR3 has 13 amino acids. The germline V gene encodes CDR1 MNHEY and CDR2 SVGAGI. With 4 bases removed from V and 6 bases from J, the gap between germline ends came to 12 bases. The CDR3 region is CASSWPGQNGYTF. In nucleotides, the CDR3 is TGTGCCAGCAGTTGGCCCGGACAGAATGGCTACACCTTC.

This clone counts as medium-sized. An end of the junction does not agree with germline; a read error may underlie this. This sequence joins TRBV25-1 and TRBJ2-1; 8 bases agree with TRBD2. The CDR3 has 17 amino acids. From germline, CDR1 is MGHDK and CDR2 SYGVNS. The CDR3 sequence: CASSQTTGGDSNNEQFF. The CDR3 DNA follows: TGTGCCAGCAGTCAAACCACCGGGGGGGACTCCAACAATGAGCAGTTCTTC.

This clone was observed a handful of times. The chain uses TRBV29-1 and TRBJ2-2; D is perhaps TRBD2 (6 bases). Trimming stripped 4 bases from V and 4 bases from J, with 13 bases between. The CDR3 length is 14 residues. CDR1 and CDR2 from the germline V gene are SQVTM and ANQGSEA. CDR3 amino acids: CSVVSGTLTGELFF. CDR3 nucleotides: TGCAGCGTTGTATCCGGGACTCTCACCGGGGAGCTGTTTTTT.

This chain uses TRBV6-6 with TRBJ1-3, with 11 bases fitting TRBD1. J was trimmed by 0 bases and V by 6 bases; bases with no gene match: 4. The CDR3 loop spans 16 amino acids. Germline V CDR1 and CDR2: MNHNY, SVGAGI (reference sequence). The DNA of the CDR3 is TGTGCCAGCAGAGGGACAGGGGGAGGCTCTGGAAACACCATATATTTT. Its protein product is CASRGTGGGSGNTIYF.

The CDR3 spells CASSYSTSGAYEQYF. The DNA of the CDR3 is TGTGCCAGCAGTTACTCGACTAGCGGAGCCTACGAGCAGTACTTC. This chain uses TRBV6-5 with TRBJ2-7; 9 bases align to TRBD2. The CDR3 loop spans 15 amino acids. CDR1 is MNHEY, CDR2 SVGAGI, per germline. V trimming: 0 bases; J trimming: 2 bases; junction bases outside the gene matches: 2.

The chain uses TRBV27 and TRBJ2-5; TRBD1 aligns across 9 bases. V trimming: 5 bases; J trimming: 4 bases; junction bases outside the gene matches: 2. From germline, CDR1 is MNHEY and CDR2 SMNVEV (reference sequence). The length of the CDR3 is 13 residues. For the CDR3, the DNA is TGTGCCAGCAGTAGACAGGGGGGAGAGACCCAGTACTTC. The encoded protein is CASSRQGGETQYF.

The genes are TRBV5-1 and TRBJ2-5, with TRBD1 matching 9 bases. Germline-derived CDR1 and CDR2 are SGHRS and YFSETQ. The CDR3 sequence is 15 residues long. Losses at the gene ends were 4 bases for V and 4 bases for J; bases not matched to a gene: 8. The CDR3: CASSPDQTGGETQYF. The CDR3 DNA reads TGCGCCAGCAGCCCGGACCAGACAGGGGGAGAGACCCAGTACTTC.

The chain couples TRBV7-9 to TRBJ1-1; D call uncertain. The germline gives CDR1 SEHNR, CDR2 FQNEAQ (reference sequence). This CDR3 is built from 14 residues. Trimming took 2 bases from V and 5 from J, leaving 12 bases between them. CDR3 sequence: CASSLSLRSTEAFF. CDR3 DNA sequence: TGTGCCAGCAGCTTATCGCTCCGTAGTACTGAAGCTTTCTTT.

The chain uses TRBV5-4 and TRBJ2-7, with D possibly TRBD2 on 5 matching bases. CDR1 and CDR2 (germline): SGHNT, YYREEE (reference sequence). The CDR3 length is 13 residues. Deletions cut 0 bases from V and 3 bases from J, with 7 bases between. The CDR3 protein is CASSLDTSYEQYF. In nucleotides, the CDR3 is TGTGCCAGCAGCTTGGACACTAGCTACGAGCAGTACTTC.

The table lists this clone with a count of one. The V and J genes are TRBV7-9 and TRBJ2-7; D gene ambiguous. CDR1 and CDR2 (germline): SEHNR, FQNEAQ (reference sequence). The CDR3 is 13 residues long. V was cut by 3 bases and J by 4 bases, with 10 bases left in between. The CDR3 spells CASSFLYTYEQYF. DNA for the CDR3: TGTGCCAGCAGCTTCCTGTATACTTACGAGCAGTACTTC.

The V and J genes are TRBV21-1 and TRBJ1-4. TRBV21-1 is classified as a pseudogene. The CDR3 length is 18 residues. CDR3 sequence reads: CASSKKGGVRRANEKLFF. In DNA, the CDR3 is TGTGCCAGCAGCAAAAAGGGAGGGGTAAGGCGTGCTAATGAAAAACTGTTTTTT.

V usage is TRBV13 and J usage is TRBJ2-3; D may be TRBD2 (6 bases). Trimming stripped 5 bases from V and 4 bases from J, with 13 bases between. The CDR3 consists of 14 residues. Germline values: CDR1 PRHDT, CDR2 FYEKMQ (reference sequence). CDR3 residues: CASSPYWGADTQYF. The CDR3 nucleotides read TGTGCCAGCAGCCCTTACTGGGGGGCAGATACGCAGTATTTT.

The rearrangement joins TRBV4-3 to TRBJ2-2; the match to TRBD2 covers 7 bases. Per the germline V gene, CDR1 is LGHNA and CDR2 is YSLEER. The CDR3 sequence is 17 residues long. J gave up 5 bases and V 2 bases, and 11 bases lay outside the gene matches. The DNA of the CDR3 is TGCGCCAGCAGCCAACTATTGGGCGGGAGTGGTACCGGGGAGCTGTTTTTT. Protein product: CASSQLLGGSGTGELFF.

The chain employs TRBV29-1 and TRBJ2-3; 14 bases map to TRBD2. Germline CDR1 SQVTM, CDR2 ANQGSEA. Germline trimming cut 7 bases from V and 5 bases from J; bases unmatched to any gene: 20. The CDR3 contains 19 residues. The CDR3 coding sequence is TGCAGCGCTACCCTTAGGGGGACTAGCGGGAGCATGGCGGGAGATACGCAGTATTTT. This sequence encodes CSATLRGTSGSMAGDTQYF.

CDR3 in DNA: TGTGCCAGCAGCTTAGCACTAGCGGCTATAGAGTACTTC. Translated, it gives CASSLALAAIEYF. The chain recombines TRBV11-2 with TRBJ2-7; 8 nucleotides align to TRBD2. The V and J ends lost 1 base and 11 bases, in that order; junction bases with no gene match: 7. Germline assignment: CDR1 SGHAT and CDR2 FQNNGV. The CDR3 sequence is 13 residues long.

The chain has TRBV6-6 and TRBJ2-7, with a weak D call TRBD2 (5 bases). The length of the CDR3 is 13 residues. Germline V gene data show CDR1 as MNHNY and CDR2 as SVGAGI (reference sequence). V dropped 2 bases and J dropped 5 bases, with 10 bases sitting between them. The CDR3 spells CASSYLAGNEQYF. The CDR3, as DNA: TGTGCCAGCAGTTACCTTGCGGGCAACGAGCAGTACTTC.

The chain uses TRBV5-1 and TRBJ2-1, with D possibly matching TRBD2 (5 bases). Trimming shortened V by 1 base and J by 8 bases, and 19 bases separated the two germline ends. The V gene's germline CDR1 is SGHRS and CDR2 YFSETQ. CDR3 length equals 16 residues. CDR3 coding DNA: TGCGCCAGCAGCTTGATCACATTAGCGAGAAAGGATGAGCAGTTCTTC. Its translation is CASSLITLARKDEQFF.

The chain links TRBV5-4 to TRBJ2-7; 8 positions agree with TRBD2. CDR1 is SGHNT and CDR2 is YYREEE in the germline V gene (reference sequence). CDR3 size: 14 residues. Germline trimming cut 4 bases from V and 6 bases from J; bases unmatched to any gene: 9. In nucleotides, the CDR3 is TGTGCCAGCAGCGGCCGGACTAGCAGCCGCGAGCAGTACTTC. Translated: CASSGRTSSREQYF.

The chain combines TRBV6-5 with TRBJ1-2; D gene ambiguous. The V and J ends lost 6 bases and 4 bases respectively, with 15 bases between them. The CDR3 has 14 amino acids. Germline V gene data show CDR1 as MNHEY and CDR2 as SVGAGI. The CDR3 reads CASSPLKAGYGYTF. The CDR3, as DNA: TGTGCCAGCAGCCCACTCAAAGCCGGCTATGGCTACACCTTC.

The sample holds one count of this clone. This chain links TRBV4-2 with TRBJ1-5; no definite D call. This CDR3 is 16 amino acids long. Germline V lookup: CDR1 LGHNA, CDR2 YNFKEQ. Trimming cost V 0 bases and J 3 bases, with 12 bases left between them. Here the CDR3 reads CASSQDQDYHNQPQHF. In DNA, the CDR3 is TGTGCCAGCAGCCAAGATCAGGACTATCACAATCAGCCCCAGCATTTT.

The chain uses TRBV30 and TRBJ2-7, with TRBD2 as a possible D gene (6 bases). This CDR3 region has 14 residues. Germline values: CDR1 GTSNPN, CDR2 SVGIG (reference sequence). The ends were cut back, 3 bases at V and 0 bases at J, with 12 bases in the middle. This CDR3 is CAWRSRGSSYEQYF. The CDR3 bases are TGTGCCTGGAGGTCGCGGGGAAGCTCCTACGAGCAGTACTTC.

The CDR3 loop is CASSPGRDTYEQYF. The CDR3 DNA reads as TGCGCCAGTTCCCCCGGCAGGGACACCTACGAGCAGTACTTC. The rearrangement links TRBV5-1 to TRBJ2-7; D might be TRBD1 (6 bases). Deletions cut 8 bases from V and 2 bases from J, with 17 bases between. CDR1 is SGHRS, CDR2 YFSETQ, per germline. The CDR3 sequence is 14 residues long.